This TCR beta chain is from a study of CD8 T cells in ankylosing spondylitis. TCRdb reanalysed the 5' RACE reads using MiXCR and keeps one entry per CDR3 protein. The repertoire has 250,000 to 350,000 distinct CDR3 sequences, 20% of them found once; the top ten carry around 7.8%. CDR3 length equals 15 residues. J gave up 7 bases and V 2 bases, and 5 bases lay outside the gene matches. Germline values: CDR1 SNHLY, CDR2 FYNNEI. The sequence was collected from a male donor with ankylosing spondylitis or in good health (not recorded which). Sequencing was performed on blood, either unsorted or a sorted T cell fraction (not recorded which). The V call is TRBV2, the J call TRBJ2-4, with 10 bases lining up with TRBD1. CDR3 sequence reads: CASSERDRGSNIQYF. The DNA of the CDR3 is TGTGCCAGCAGTGAACGGGACAGGGGATCGAACATTCAGTACTTC.